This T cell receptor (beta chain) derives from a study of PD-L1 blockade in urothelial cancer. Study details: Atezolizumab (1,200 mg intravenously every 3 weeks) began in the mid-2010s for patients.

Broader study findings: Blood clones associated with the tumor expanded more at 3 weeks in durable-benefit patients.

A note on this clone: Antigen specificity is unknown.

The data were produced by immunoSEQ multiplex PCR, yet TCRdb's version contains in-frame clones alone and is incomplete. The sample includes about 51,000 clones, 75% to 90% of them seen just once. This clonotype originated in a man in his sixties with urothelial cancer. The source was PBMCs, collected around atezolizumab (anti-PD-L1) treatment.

The CDR3, as DNA: TGTGCCAGCAGTTTAGGGAGGTGGGGGAGAGCCGGGGAGCTGTTTTTT. Translating gives CASSLGRWGRAGELFF. J is TRBJ2-2 and V is TRBV28; D possibly corresponds to TRBD2 (6 bases). CDR3 length: 16 residues. Trimming shortened V by 2 bases and J by 6 bases, and 16 bases separated the two germline ends. Germline loops: CDR1 MDHEN, CDR2 SYDVKM.